This T cell receptor (beta chain) was obtained from a study of radiation and T cells in renal cell carcinoma. Findings of the study overall: Top tumor clonotypes rose in blood 2 weeks post-radiation, then contracted.

Described time point: blood 2 weeks post-SBRT. This sample's treatment: 15 Gy SBRT to primary tumor, nephrectomy 4 weeks later. A remark on this clone: The antigen is undetermined.

CDR1 and CDR2 from the germline V gene are SGHRS and YFSETQ. The V end was cut by 0 bases, the J end by 8 bases, with 12 bases between. The CDR3 length is 15 residues. Some clones are missing from TCRdb's copy, which holds only in-frame ones; the method was immunoSEQ multiplex PCR. Of roughly 150,000 clones in the sample, over 80% were seen once. The clonotype comes from a woman between 45 and 60 years old with renal cell carcinoma. The sequences come from blood, collected from a patient whose treatment included radiotherapy and nephrectomy. The chain carries TRBV5-1 and TRBJ1-6, with a possible D match to TRBD1 (5 bases). In nucleotides, the CDR3 is TGCGCCAGCAGCTTGGTTCAGGGTGTCGATTCACCCCTCCACTTT. It is translated as CASSLVQGVDSPLHF.